This TCR beta chain was captured by sequencing in a study of T cell clonotyping in hematopoietic cell transplantation. Some clones are missing from TCRdb's copy, which holds only in-frame ones; the method was immunoSEQ multiplex PCR. The sample includes about 27,000 clones, roughly 71% of them seen just once. Stated time point: recipient sample about 28 days before transplant, after cytoreduction. This clone appeared a few times. No antigen is known for it. The study's findings and limits: CD4 and CD8 repertoire contributions could not be separated without sorting.

Between the trimmed V and J ends, which lost 6 bases and 0 bases, there was a span of 12 bases. The length of the CDR3 is 15 residues. Germline-derived CDR1 and CDR2 are LNHDA and SQIVND (reference sequence). The TCR originated in a man between 45 and 60 years old with myelodysplastic syndrome. Some clones in this sample may be carry-over from other donors' samples. Source: peripheral blood mononuclear cells, taken before stem cell transplant. The chain is built from TRBV19 and TRBJ2-1, with D possibly being TRBD1 or TRBD2 (5 bases each). For the CDR3, the DNA is TGTGCCAGTAGACAGGACTCGAGCTCCTACAATGAGCAGTTCTTC. This gives the protein CASRQDSSSYNEQFF.